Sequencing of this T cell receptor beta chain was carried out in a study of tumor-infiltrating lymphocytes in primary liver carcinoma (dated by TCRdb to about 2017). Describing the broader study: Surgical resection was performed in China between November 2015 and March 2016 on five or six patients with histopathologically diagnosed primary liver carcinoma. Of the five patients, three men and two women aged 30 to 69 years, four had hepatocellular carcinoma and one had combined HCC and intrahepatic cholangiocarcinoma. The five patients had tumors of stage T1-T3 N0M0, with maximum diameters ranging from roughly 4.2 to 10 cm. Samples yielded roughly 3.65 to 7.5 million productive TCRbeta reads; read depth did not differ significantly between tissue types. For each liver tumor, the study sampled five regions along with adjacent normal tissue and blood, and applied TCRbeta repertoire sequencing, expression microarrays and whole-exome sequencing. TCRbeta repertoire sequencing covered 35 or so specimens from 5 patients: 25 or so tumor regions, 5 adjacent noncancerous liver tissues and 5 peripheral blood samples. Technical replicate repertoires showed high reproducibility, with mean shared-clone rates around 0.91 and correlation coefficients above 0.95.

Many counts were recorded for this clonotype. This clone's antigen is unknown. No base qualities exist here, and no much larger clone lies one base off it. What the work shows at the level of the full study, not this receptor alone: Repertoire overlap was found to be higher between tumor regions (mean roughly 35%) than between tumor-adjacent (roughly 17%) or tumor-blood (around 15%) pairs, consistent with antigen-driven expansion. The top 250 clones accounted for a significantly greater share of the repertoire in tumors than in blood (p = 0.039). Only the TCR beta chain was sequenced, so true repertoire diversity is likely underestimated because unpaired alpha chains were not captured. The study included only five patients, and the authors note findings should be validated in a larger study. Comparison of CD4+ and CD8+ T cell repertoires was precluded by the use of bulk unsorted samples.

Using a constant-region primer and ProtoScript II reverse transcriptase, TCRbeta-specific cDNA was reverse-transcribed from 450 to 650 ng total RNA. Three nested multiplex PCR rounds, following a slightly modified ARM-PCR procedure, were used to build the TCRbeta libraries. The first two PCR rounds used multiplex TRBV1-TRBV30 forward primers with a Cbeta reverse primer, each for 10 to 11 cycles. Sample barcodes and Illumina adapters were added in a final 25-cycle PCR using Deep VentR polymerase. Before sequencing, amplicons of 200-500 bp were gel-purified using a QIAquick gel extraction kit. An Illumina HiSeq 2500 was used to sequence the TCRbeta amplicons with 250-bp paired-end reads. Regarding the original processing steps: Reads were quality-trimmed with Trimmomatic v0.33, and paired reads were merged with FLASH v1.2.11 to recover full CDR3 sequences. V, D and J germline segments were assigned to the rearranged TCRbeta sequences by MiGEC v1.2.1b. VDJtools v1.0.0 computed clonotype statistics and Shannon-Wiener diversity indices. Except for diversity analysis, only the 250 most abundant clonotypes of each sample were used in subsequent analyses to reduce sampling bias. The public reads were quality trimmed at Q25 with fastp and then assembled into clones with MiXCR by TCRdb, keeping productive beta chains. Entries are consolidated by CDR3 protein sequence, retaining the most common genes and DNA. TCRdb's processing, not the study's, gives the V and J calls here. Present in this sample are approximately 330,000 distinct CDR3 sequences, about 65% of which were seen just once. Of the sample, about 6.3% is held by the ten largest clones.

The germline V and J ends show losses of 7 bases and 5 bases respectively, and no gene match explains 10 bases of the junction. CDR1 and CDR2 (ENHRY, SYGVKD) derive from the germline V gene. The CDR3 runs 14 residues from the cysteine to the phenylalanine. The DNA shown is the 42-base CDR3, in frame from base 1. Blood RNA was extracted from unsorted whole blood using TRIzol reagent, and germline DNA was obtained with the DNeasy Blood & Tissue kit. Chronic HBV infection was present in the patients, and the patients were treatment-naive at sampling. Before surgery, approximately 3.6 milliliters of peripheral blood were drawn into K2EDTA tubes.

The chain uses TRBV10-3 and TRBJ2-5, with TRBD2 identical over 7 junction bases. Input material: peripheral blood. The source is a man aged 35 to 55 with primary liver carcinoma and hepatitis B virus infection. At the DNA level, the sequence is TGTGCCATCACGAATGGGAGGGCCGGGGAGACCCAGTACTTC. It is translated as CAITNGRAGETQYF.